The rows below give T cell receptor beta chains drawn from one sample of a study of CD8+CD57+ T cells in acquired aplastic anemia. TCRdb re-called the reads through MiXCR, storing one row per CDR3 protein. The table records 95,000 to 150,000 distinct CDR3 sequences, over 30% of them present only once. The sequenced material came from sorted CD4+, CD8+, or CD8+CD57+ T cells (not recorded which) from PBMCs. The receptors were sampled from a human donor with aplastic anemia. Each CDR3 is given with its conserved first and last residue. The D gene is left open where the match is weak. Size tells how often a clone was seen (once, few, many) or the class of an expanded clone, and some rows leave it out.

TRBJ1-2	-	TRBV9	TRBD1	CASSPRTGDGYTF	TGTGCCAGCAGCCCTCGTACAGGGGATGGCTACACCTTC
TRBJ1-5	many	TRBV29-1	-	CSVVPGGRDQPQHF	TGCAGCGTTGTTCCCGGGGGCCGAGATCAGCCCCAGCATTTT
TRBJ1-6	-	TRBV5-6	TRBD1	CASSSTGTGINSPLHF	TGTGCCAGCAGCTCAACCGGGACAGGAATAAATTCACCCCTCCACTTT
TRBJ1-5	many	TRBV10-3	-	CAISDRENQPQHF	TGTGCCATCAGTGACAGAGAAAATCAGCCCCAGCATTTT
TRBJ1-2	-	TRBV19	-	CASSPGLAYGYTF	TGTGCCAGTAGTCCGGGACTGGCGTATGGCTACACCTTC
TRBJ2-6	many	TRBV15	-	CATSRDGSGSWGANVLTF	TGTGCCACCAGCAGAGATGGAAGCGGTTCCTGGGGGGCCAACGTCCTGACTTTC
TRBJ2-2	-	TRBV19	-	CASSIGQAPGELFF	TGTGCCAGTAGTATAGGTCAGGCTCCCGGGGAGCTGTTTTTT
TRBJ1-1	few	TRBV4-1	-	CASSRTVVNTEAFF	TGCGCCAGCAGCCGGACAGTTGTGAACACTGAAGCTTTCTTT
TRBJ2-7	-	TRBV2	TRBD2	CASSFSTGLVEQYF	TGTGCCAGCAGTTTCTCGACCGGACTAGTCGAGCAGTACTTC
TRBJ2-7	-	TRBV19	-	CASSIQGLGYEQYF	TGTGCCAGTAGTATTCAGGGCCTAGGCTACGAGCAGTACTTC
TRBJ1-1	few	TRBV10-3	-	CASKRDRCTEAFF	TGTGCCAGCAAACGGGACCGTTGCACTGAAGCTTTCTTT
TRBJ2-7	-	TRBV10-3	-	CAISESVGEQYF	TGTGCCATCAGTGAGTCGGTCGGCGAGCAGTACTTC
TRBJ1-2	-	TRBV15	-	CATSRWDTSGGYTF	TGTGCCACCAGCAGATGGGACACGTCGGGGGGCTACACCTTC
TRBJ1-2	-	TRBV19	-	CASNNRRNYGYTF	TGTGCCAGCAATAACAGGAGGAACTATGGCTACACCTTC
TRBJ2-4	-	TRBV5-1	-	CASSLDEARRNIQYF	TGCGCCAGCAGCTTGGATGAGGCTAGGAGGAACATTCAGTACTTC
TRBJ1-1	many	TRBV7-9	TRBD1	CASSVPQGMNTEAFF	TGTGCCAGCAGCGTACCACAGGGGATGAACACTGAAGCTTTCTTT
TRBJ1-5	many	TRBV7-9	-	CASSQGSTNQPQHF	TGTGCCAGCAGTCAAGGCAGCACTAATCAGCCCCAGCATTTT
TRBJ1-1	few	TRBV10-2	TRBD1	CASSELRTGRGTGAFF	TGCGCCAGCAGTGAGCTAAGGACAGGGAGGGGCACCGGAGCTTTCTTT
TRBJ1-6	-	TRBV10-3	-	CAISDRAGAGNSPLHF	TGTGCCATCAGTGATCGCGCGGGCGCGGGTAATTCACCCCTCCACTTT
TRBJ2-1	many	TRBV12-3/TRBV12-4	TRBD2	CASSSLAGTYNEQFF	TGTGCCAGCAGTTCGCTAGCGGGGACCTACAATGAGCAGTTCTTC
TRBJ1-1	once	TRBV7-2	-	CASSLDGRSRVNTEAFF	TGTGCCAGCAGCTTAGATGGGCGTAGCAGGGTGAACACTGAAGCTTTCTTT
TRBJ2-1	many	TRBV3-1	-	CASSQESVSNEQFF	TGTGCCAGCAGCCAAGAATCAGTTTCCAATGAGCAGTTCTTC
TRBJ2-3	-	TRBV7-6	TRBD2	CASSYGGGRTTDTQYF	TGTGCCAGCAGCTACGGCGGGGGACGGACCACAGATACGCAGTATTTT
TRBJ2-2	-	TRBV7-7	-	CASSRELGTGELFF	TGTGCTAGCAGCCGGGAACTGGGGACCGGGGAGCTGTTTTTT
TRBJ2-1	-	TRBV24-1	TRBD2	CATSPTSGNYNEQFF	TGTGCCACCAGTCCGACTAGCGGGAACTACAATGAGCAGTTCTTC
TRBJ1-2	-	TRBV18	-	CASSPPGRDYGYTF	TGTGCCAGCTCACCACCCGGCAGAGACTATGGCTACACCTTC
TRBJ2-1	-	TRBV10-3	-	CAISEQLTEQFF	TGTGCCATCAGTGAACAGCTAACTGAGCAGTTCTTC
TRBJ1-1	many	TRBV9	TRBD1	CASTYVGTGRVNTEAFF	TGTGCCAGCACTTACGTGGGGACAGGGCGAGTGAACACTGAAGCTTTCTTT
TRBJ2-1	many	TRBV7-9	-	CASSPLPVSVYNEQFF	TGTGCCAGCAGCCCCCTACCGGTGTCGGTCTACAATGAGCAGTTCTTC
TRBJ1-3	many	TRBV2	-	CASSEIPSATAGNTIYF	TGTGCCAGCAGTGAGATCCCTTCCGCCACTGCAGGAAACACCATATATTTT
TRBJ1-4	-	TRBV25-1	-	CASTSDKSVNEKLFF	TGTGCCAGCACCTCGGACAAGAGTGTGAATGAAAAACTGTTTTTT
TRBJ2-5	many	TRBV20-1	-	CSAFYGDQETQYF	TGCAGTGCCTTTTACGGGGACCAAGAGACCCAGTACTTC
TRBJ2-1	many	TRBV11-1	-	CASSPELGDNEQFF	TGTGCCAGCAGCCCGGAACTAGGGGACAATGAGCAGTTCTTC
TRBJ1-2	many	TRBV20-1	-	CSAHPVQYGYTF	TGCAGTGCCCACCCGGTCCAATATGGCTACACCTTC
TRBJ2-7	-	TRBV6-1	-	CASSVSVGGSYEQYF	TGTGCCAGCAGTGTCAGTGTAGGGGGTTCCTACGAGCAGTACTTC
TRBJ2-3	-	TRBV3-1	TRBD2	CASSQVSILAGFTDTQYF	TGTGCCAGCAGCCAAGTCAGCATACTAGCGGGCTTCACAGATACGCAGTATTTT
TRBJ1-6	-	TRBV20-1	-	CSAMAPVDSPLHF	TGCAGTGCTATGGCCCCGGTGGATTCACCCCTCCACTTT
TRBJ2-1	-	TRBV4-1	-	CASSHNGGAYNEQFF	TGCGCCAGCAGCCATAACGGGGGAGCCTACAATGAGCAGTTCTTC
TRBJ1-1	many	TRBV4-2	-	CASSQDLETAMITEAFF	TGTGCCAGCAGCCAAGATTTAGAAACAGCGATGATCACTGAAGCTTTCTTT
TRBJ1-4	-	TRBV5-1	-	CASSLPGRTNEKLFF	TGCGCCAGCAGCTTGCCGGGGAGGACTAATGAAAAACTGTTTTTT
TRBJ1-2	-	TRBV24-1	-	CATSERGGDYGYTF	TGTGCCACCAGTGAACGGGGGGGCGACTATGGCTACACCTTC
TRBJ2-1	-	TRBV29-1	-	CSVEVDVNEQFF	TGCAGCGTTGAAGTAGATGTCAATGAGCAGTTCTTC
TRBJ2-6	many	TRBV7-7	TRBD2	CASSPGGPGANVLTF	TGTGCTAGCAGCCCGGGGGGGCCTGGAGCCAACGTCCTGACTTTC
TRBJ2-5	-	TRBV6-1	TRBD1	CASRTGVQETRYF	TGTGCCAGCAGAACAGGGGTTCAAGAGACCCGGTACTTC
TRBJ1-6	many	TRBV6-5	-	CASSYQDPGNSPLHF	TGTGCCAGCAGTTACCAGGACCCCGGGAATTCACCCCTCCACTTT
TRBJ1-1	many	TRBV2	TRBD1	CASRGEGAKKNTEAFF	TGTGCCAGCAGGGGGGAGGGGGCAAAAAAGAACACTGAAGCTTTCTTT
TRBJ1-1	many	TRBV5-1	TRBD1	CASSLGQGASAEAFF	TGCGCCAGCAGCCTGGGACAGGGGGCATCAGCTGAAGCTTTCTTT
TRBJ1-4	-	TRBV19	-	CASSPPGRIEKLFF	TGTGCCAGTAGTCCACCGGGTAGGATTGAAAAACTGTTTTTT
TRBJ2-5	-	TRBV10-1	-	CACSARVWGRQETQYF	-
TRBJ2-1	few	TRBV5-4	-	CASSLENGGGEQFF	TGTGCCAGCAGCTTGGAAAACGGGGGAGGCGAGCAGTTCTTC